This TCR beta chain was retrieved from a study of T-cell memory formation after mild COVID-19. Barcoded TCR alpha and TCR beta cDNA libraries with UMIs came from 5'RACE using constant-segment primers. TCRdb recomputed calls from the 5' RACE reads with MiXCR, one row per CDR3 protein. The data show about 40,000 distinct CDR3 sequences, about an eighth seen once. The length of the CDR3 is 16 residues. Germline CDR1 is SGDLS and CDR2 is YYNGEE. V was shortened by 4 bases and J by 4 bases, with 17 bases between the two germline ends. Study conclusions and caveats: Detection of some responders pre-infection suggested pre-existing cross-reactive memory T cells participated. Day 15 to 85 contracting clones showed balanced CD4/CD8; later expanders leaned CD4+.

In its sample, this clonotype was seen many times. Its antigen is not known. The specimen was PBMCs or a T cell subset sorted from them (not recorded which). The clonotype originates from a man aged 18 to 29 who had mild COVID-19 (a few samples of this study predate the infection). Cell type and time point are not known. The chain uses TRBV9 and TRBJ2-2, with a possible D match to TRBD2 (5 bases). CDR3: CASSLGYFGGTGELFF. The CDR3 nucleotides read TGTGCCAGCAGCCTTGGGTACTTCGGAGGCACCGGGGAGCTGTTTTTT.